Below, one T cell receptor (beta chain) is given with its context. This CDR3 contains 17 residues. With 6 bases removed from V and 0 bases from J, the gap between germline ends came to 18 bases. Germline V CDR1 and CDR2: SSHAT, FNYEAQ (reference sequence). One entry per CDR3 protein results from TCRdb running MiXCR on the RT-PCR reads. The sample carries some 960,000 distinct CDR3 sequences, approximately 18% recorded once. The sample is drawn from a study of patients and donors after allogeneic stem cell transplantation. The chain couples TRBV7-7 to TRBJ2-1; possibly TRBD1 for D (6 bases). What was sequenced was blood, either unsorted or a sorted T cell fraction (not recorded which). The clonotype comes from a human donor who was either an allogeneic HSCT recipient or a stem cell or donor lymphocyte infusion donor (not recorded which). It is not recorded whose cells these are; they may come from a transplant donor. The CDR3 spells CASSNHRAAISYNEQFF. The CDR3, as DNA: TGTGCCAGCAGTAATCACAGGGCCGCTATCTCCTACAATGAGCAGTTCTTC.